The 30 T cell receptor beta chains given below trace back to one sample, sequenced in a study of control samples from healthy donors and cancer patients. Clones were read by immunoSEQ multiplex PCR, and TCRdb kept only the in-frame ones, dropping some. The sample lists 150,000 or so clones; 92% were seen once. The sequenced sample was blood. The source is a woman aged 25 to 39 in good health.

The rearrangement uses TRBV12-3 or TRBV12-4 and TRBJ1-1; no reliable D call. The CDR3 has 13 residues. V shed 7 bases and J shed 11 bases, with 20 bases lying between them. CDR3 nucleotide sequence: TGTGCCAGCACTCTAAGACCCAGCCTATGGGCTTTCTTT. Its protein is CASTLRPSLWAFF.

The genes are TRBV28 and TRBJ1-1; D is possibly TRBD1 (5 bases). The CDR3 consists of 12 residues. In germline, CDR1 is MDHEN, CDR2 SYDVKM. V lost 7 bases and J lost 7, with 13 bases in between. The DNA for the CDR3 is TGTGCCAGCACCAGGGACGGAATTGAAGCTTTCTTT. It yields the protein CASTRDGIEAFF.

This chain's CDR3 is CASSIWDDSASTDTQYF. In DNA form, the CDR3 reads TGTGCCAGTAGTATTTGGGACGACTCGGCTAGCACAGATACGCAGTATTTT. The rearrangement links TRBV19 to TRBJ2-3; either TRBD1 or TRBD2 may supply D (5 bases each). Germline-derived CDR1 and CDR2 are LNHDA and SQIVND (reference sequence). Between the trimmed V and J ends, which lost 3 bases and 0 bases, there was a span of 16 bases. The CDR3 is made up of 17 amino acids.

The chain carries TRBV28 and TRBJ1-2, with D possibly matching TRBD1 (6 bases). Germline V gene lookup returns CDR1 MDHEN and CDR2 SYDVKM. This CDR3 contains 17 residues. Trimming stripped 6 bases from V and 13 bases from J, with 33 bases between. The CDR3 is CASRARGFTDAKQGSTF. CDR3 nucleotide sequence: TGTGCCAGCAGGGCTAGGGGCTTTACGGACGCGAAACAGGGATCCACCTTC.

The rearrangement links TRBV29-1 to TRBJ1-1; no clear D. Germline V gives CDR1 SQVTM, CDR2 ANQGSEA. Trimming stripped 3 bases from V and 0 bases from J, with 8 bases between. CDR3 size: 13 residues. The CDR3 protein is CSVDPGMNTEAFF. The CDR3 DNA follows: TGCAGCGTTGACCCAGGAATGAACACTGAAGCTTTCTTT.

The CDR3 sequence: CASSPLPGQGESYGYTF. Written as DNA, the CDR3 is TGTGCCAGCAGCCCATTGCCGGGACAGGGGGAAAGCTATGGCTACACCTTC. V and J are TRBV3-1 (or the pseudogene TRBV3-2) and TRBJ1-2, with 11 bases aligning to TRBD1. Germline CDR1 reads LGHDT; CDR2 reads YNNKEL (reference sequence). V shed 4 bases, J shed 4 bases, and the junction held 11 bases outside the gene matches. This CDR3 is built from 17 residues.

The chain employs TRBV7-6 and TRBJ2-4, with 12 nucleotides matching TRBD2. The ends lost 5 bases at V and 5 bases at J; junction bases unmatched: 13. The CDR3 contains 18 residues. Germline lookup yields CDR1 SGHVS and CDR2 FNYEAQ. CDR3 nucleotide sequence: TGTGCCAGCAGCCCCGGGTCTAGCGGGAGGGAGGTTGAAAACATTCAGTACTTC. Its translation is CASSPGSSGREVENIQYF.

This clone was found once. This chain uses TRBV30 with TRBJ1-1; D possibly corresponds to TRBD1 (6 bases). The ends were cut back, 4 bases at V and 8 bases at J, with 23 bases in the middle. CDR3 size: 15 residues. CDR1 and CDR2 from the germline V gene are GTSNPN and SVGIG (reference sequence). The CDR3 bases are TGTGCCTGGACAGAAGGGGGGGGCTTTTGGCAGGAAGCTTTCTTT. The encoded protein is CAWTEGGGFWQEAFF.

This sequence joins TRBV4-3 and TRBJ2-3; tentatively, D is TRBD1 (7 bases). Germline assignment: CDR1 LGHNA and CDR2 YSLEER. CDR3 length equals 18 residues. Deletions cut 0 bases from V and 2 bases from J, with 18 bases between. CDR3 nucleotide sequence: TGCGCCAGCAGCCAAGATCCGGGAGACAGGGCAATCACAGATACGCAGTATTTT. It is translated as CASSQDPGDRAITDTQYF.

V is TRBV4-1 and J is TRBJ2-7; 7 bases fit TRBD1. The CDR3 loop spans 14 amino acids. Germline loops: CDR1 MGHRA, CDR2 YSYEKL. Trimming took 2 bases from V and 7 from J; bases not matched to a gene: 8. The CDR3 loop reads CASSQLTGVGEQYF. CDR3 nucleotides: TGCGCCAGCAGCCAATTAACAGGGGTGGGAGAGCAGTACTTC.

The chain carries TRBV7-2 and TRBJ2-1; 7 positions agree with TRBD2. V dropped 4 bases and J dropped 4; count of bases not matched to a gene: 7. Germline lookup yields CDR1 SGHTA and CDR2 FQGNSA. The CDR3 is made up of 15 amino acids. CDR3 in amino acids: CASSSAGTRYNEQFF. DNA of the CDR3: TGTGCCAGCAGCTCAGCGGGAACTCGGTACAATGAGCAGTTCTTC.

With respect to this clone: Within the sample, other DNA sequences also encode this same CDR3. The J gene is TRBJ2-1, the V gene TRBV29-1, with D maybe TRBD2 (5 bases). Trimming removed 4 bases from V and 1 base from J, with 8 bases in between. The CDR3 contains 13 residues. Germline V gives CDR1 SQVTM, CDR2 ANQGSEA. DNA of the CDR3: TGCAGCGTTGTAGCGCCTTCCTACAATGAGCAGTTCTTC. It encodes CSVVAPSYNEQFF.

The genes are TRBV30 and TRBJ2-7, with 9 nucleotides matching TRBD1. The germline gives CDR1 GTSNPN, CDR2 SVGIG (reference sequence). The CDR3 is 13 amino acids. The J segment lost 6 bases and the V segment lost 2 bases, leaving 5 bases of the junction unmatched. The CDR3 DNA reads TGTGCCTGGAGTATAACAGGGGGCGGCGAGCAGTACTTC. Translation gives CAWSITGGGEQYF.

This chain uses TRBV28 with TRBJ2-1; TRBD2 aligns across 13 bases. The V and J ends lost 6 bases and 5 bases, in that order; junction bases with no gene match: 4. The CDR3 sequence is 15 residues long. The germline gives CDR1 MDHEN, CDR2 SYDVKM. The CDR3, as DNA: TGTGCCAGCAGCCAGGGGACTAGCGGGAACAATGAGCAGTTCTTC. This sequence encodes CASSQGTSGNNEQFF.

V gene TRBV6-2 or TRBV6-3 combines with J gene TRBJ2-1, with a weak D call TRBD1 (5 bases). The length of the CDR3 is 11 residues. Trimming stripped 3 bases from V and 9 bases from J, with 6 bases between. Germline V gene lookup returns CDR1 MNHEY and CDR2 SVGEGT. The CDR3 here is CASSYRGEQFF. In DNA, the CDR3 is TGTGCCAGCAGTTATAGGGGTGAGCAGTTCTTC.

The J gene is TRBJ1-5, the V gene TRBV6-1; D is unclear. The V gene lost 2 bases and the J gene lost 4 bases, with 6 bases spanning the gap. Germline V CDR1 and CDR2: MNHNS, SASEGT. The CDR3 totals 13 residues. DNA of the CDR3: TGTGCCAGCAGTGAACAGGAAAATCAGCCCCAGCATTTT. It is translated as CASSEQENQPQHF.

V and J are TRBV5-1 and TRBJ2-7, with D hard to call. V gave up 4 bases and J gave up 3 bases, with 11 bases separating them. This CDR3 is built from 13 residues. The germline V gene has CDR1 SGHRS and CDR2 YFSETQ. CDR3 in DNA: TGCGCCAGCAGCATTCGGGTGGACTACGAGCAGTACTTC. Protein sequence: CASSIRVDYEQYF.

The J gene is TRBJ2-1, the V gene TRBV27; 9 nucleotides match TRBD2. The V gene end was trimmed by 1 base and the J gene end by 8 bases; junction bases not matched to a gene: 0. Germline-derived CDR1 and CDR2 are MNHEY and SMNVEV (reference sequence). This CDR3 is built from 13 residues. CDR3 protein: CASSLLAGDEQFF. The CDR3, as DNA: TGTGCCAGCAGTTTATTAGCGGGAGATGAGCAGTTCTTC.

The V call is TRBV28, the J call TRBJ2-1, with 8 bases that match TRBD2. CDR3 size: 16 residues. Germline values: CDR1 MDHEN, CDR2 SYDVKM. V lost 2 bases and J lost 0; bases outside the gene matches: 3. CDR3: CASSLTSGSSYNEQFF. CDR3 DNA sequence: TGTGCCAGCAGTTTAACCAGCGGGAGCTCCTACAATGAGCAGTTCTTC.

This chain uses TRBV4-3 with TRBJ2-1, with TRBD2 matching over 8 bases. V trimming: 0 bases; J trimming: 7 bases; junction bases outside the gene matches: 5. The germline V gene has CDR1 LGHNA and CDR2 YSLEER. The CDR3 covers 15 residues. The CDR3 coding sequence is TGCGCCAGCAGCCAAGAACCGGGAGGGCCGAATGAGCAGTTCTTC. Protein product: CASSQEPGGPNEQFF.

V is TRBV13 and J is TRBJ2-4; no firm D call. This CDR3 region has 13 residues. The V end was cut by 5 bases, the J end by 7 bases, with 12 bases between. Germline values: CDR1 PRHDT, CDR2 FYEKMQ (reference sequence). The CDR3 protein is CASSHLAGNIQYF. DNA of the CDR3: TGTGCCAGCAGCCATTTAGCCGGGAACATTCAGTACTTC. The whole variable domain, remainder taken from reference TRBV13 and TRBJ2-4, is AAGVIQSPRHLIKEKRETATLKCYPIPRHDTVYWYQQGPGQDPQFLISFYEKMQSDKGSIPDRFSAQQFSDYHSELNMSSLELGDSALYFCASSHLAGNIQYFGAGTRLSVL.

The chain joins TRBV6-5 to TRBJ1-2, with 7 positions matching TRBD1. The germline CDR1 and CDR2 sequences are MNHEY and SVGAGI. CDR3 length: 12 residues. V shed 5 bases, J shed 6 bases, and the junction held 3 bases outside the gene matches. Written as DNA, the CDR3 is TGTGCCAGCAGTACAGGGGTGGATGGCTACACCTTC. Amino acids: CASSTGVDGYTF.

The chain recombines TRBV2 with TRBJ2-3, with TRBD1 matching 7 bases. The germline V gene encodes CDR1 SNHLY and CDR2 FYNNEI. Trimming took 6 bases from V and 0 from J; bases not matched to a gene: 9. The CDR3 totals 16 residues. The CDR3 DNA follows: TGTGCCAGCAGCGCCGGGACAGTCACTAGCACAGATACGCAGTATTTT. Translating gives CASSAGTVTSTDTQYF. The full variable domain, in which reference TRBV2 and TRBJ2-3 provide the parts outside the CDR3, is EPEVTQTPSHQVTQMGQEVILRCVPISNHLYFYWYRQILGQKVEFLVSFYNNEISEKSEIFDDQFSVERPDGSNFTLKIRSTKLEDSAMYFCASSAGTVTSTDTQYFGPGTRLTVL.

The chain combines TRBV28 with TRBJ1-1; 8 bases line up with TRBD1. The CDR3 covers 16 residues. J gave up 4 bases and V 4 bases, and 11 bases lay outside the gene matches. The germline CDR1 and CDR2 sequences are MDHEN and SYDVKM. This chain's CDR3 is CASSSLLQGEGTEAFF. The DNA of the CDR3 is TGTGCCAGCAGTTCCCTATTACAGGGGGAGGGCACTGAAGCTTTCTTT. Filled out from reference TRBV28 and TRBJ1-1, the complete variable domain reads DVKVTQSSRYLVKRTGEKVFLECVQDMDHENMFWYRQDPGLGLRLIYFSYDVKMKEKGDIPEGYSVSREKKERFSLILESASTNQTSMYLCASSSLLQGEGTEAFFGQGTRLTVV.

The genes are TRBV5-1 and TRBJ2-7; D is perhaps TRBD1 or TRBD2 (5 bases each). This CDR3 is 14 amino acids long. Looked up from germline, CDR1 is SGHRS and CDR2 is YFSETQ. Deletions cut 0 bases from V and 2 bases from J, with 9 bases between. The CDR3 DNA reads as TGCGCCAGCAGCTTGGGGGACGGACCCTACGAGCAGTACTTC. Amino acids: CASSLGDGPYEQYF.

The J gene is TRBJ1-5, the V gene TRBV7-9, with D maybe TRBD1 (5 bases). The germline V and J ends were trimmed by 4 bases and 4 bases, with 14 bases remaining between them. Germline values: CDR1 SEHNR, CDR2 FQNEAQ (reference sequence). This CDR3 contains 15 residues. The CDR3 reads CASSSVGTGNQPQHF. CDR3 sequence (DNA): TGTGCCAGCAGCTCCGTTGGGACGGGTAATCAGCCCCAGCATTTT.

V and J are TRBV5-1 and TRBJ1-1; 10 positions match TRBD1. Trimming took 4 bases from V and 3 from J; bases not matched to a gene: 3. CDR1 is SGHRS, CDR2 YFSETQ, per germline. CDR3 size: 14 residues. CDR3 protein: CASSRQGAYTEAFF. The CDR3 region has the DNA TGCGCCAGCAGCCGACAGGGGGCGTACACTGAAGCTTTCTTT.

This rearrangement joins TRBV4-1 to TRBJ1-4; 9 bases align to TRBD1. The V and J ends lost 0 bases and 7 bases, in that order; junction bases with no gene match: 6. The CDR3 covers 16 residues. Germline CDR1 reads MGHRA; CDR2 reads YSYEKL. The CDR3 reads CASSQDTGGAGEKLFF. CDR3 sequence (DNA): TGCGCCAGCAGCCAAGATACAGGGGGCGCAGGTGAAAAACTGTTTTTT.

This clone appeared a single time. The chain uses TRBV5-1 and TRBJ1-1; TRBD1 matches 7 bases. Looked up from germline, CDR1 is SGHRS and CDR2 is YFSETQ. V lost 4 bases and J lost 1; bases outside the gene matches: 10. The CDR3 sequence is 16 residues long. CDR3 in DNA: TGCGCCAGCAGCACCGGACAGGCCATGAAGAACACTGAAGCTTTCTTT. Its translation is CASSTGQAMKNTEAFF.

This chain links TRBV7-9 with TRBJ2-7; 7 positions match TRBD2. V shed 7 bases and J 1 base; nucleotides not matched to a gene: 4. The CDR3 consists of 13 residues. Germline V gives CDR1 SEHNR, CDR2 FQNEAQ (reference sequence). The CDR3 nucleotides read TGTGCCAGCACCTTCGGGGGGTCCTACGAGCAGTACTTC. Residues: CASTFGGSYEQYF.